The 26 T cell receptor beta chains listed next were all sequenced from one sample in a study of T cell responses to AZD1222 COVID-19 vaccine (dated by TCRdb to about 2021). The time point tag for this specimen amounts to: baseline before first vaccination. Libraries were prepared through the immunoSEQ multiplex PCR assay. The table comes from immuneACCESS by way of TCRdb, which keeps in-frame sequences with V and J called. Part of the clones is missing from these tables; in studies checked, under half for an unresolved V gene and the rest for unknown reasons. The table for this sample lists approximately 150,000 clones; 75% to 90% of them were counted only once. The ten largest clones capture 1.6% of the sample. The material was peripheral blood, obtained on day 0 of AZD1222 vaccination. The receptors come from an adult in good health.

V is TRBV27 and J is TRBJ2-7, with D possibly called TRBD1 or TRBD2 (5 bases each). Trimming took 2 bases from V and 0 from J, leaving 11 bases between them. CDR3 length: 15 residues. Germline CDR1 is MNHEY and CDR2 is SMNVEV (reference sequence). DNA of the CDR3: TGTGCCAGCAGTTTAGTGGGGGACGGCTCCTACGAGCAGTACTTC. Translation gives CASSLVGDGSYEQYF.

The chain couples TRBV11-2 to TRBJ2-1; 12 bases match TRBD1. Germline loops: CDR1 SGHAT, CDR2 FQNNGV. The length of the CDR3 is 16 residues. J was trimmed by 12 bases and V by 2 bases; bases with no gene match: 11. In DNA, the CDR3 is TGTGCCAGCAGCTTAAACTCCGGGACAGGGGGCGCGGGGCAGTTCTTC. It is translated as CASSLNSGTGGAGQFF.

The V gene is TRBV18, the J gene TRBJ2-5; the D gene is possibly TRBD2 (6 bases). The CDR3 covers 17 residues. V was clipped by 3 bases and J by 5 bases, with 22 bases between them. Germline CDR1 reads KGHSH; CDR2 reads LQKENI. CDR3 sequence: CASSPGLSPTSSETQYF. The CDR3 DNA reads as TGTGCCAGCTCACCCGGACTGAGCCCGACTAGTAGCGAGACCCAGTACTTC.

DNA for the CDR3: TGTGCCAGCAGCCAAGGAGAGGGGGACTCACCCCTCCACTTT. It yields the protein CASSQGEGDSPLHF. J is TRBJ1-6 and V is TRBV4-2, with D possibly TRBD1 on 6 matching bases. Per the germline V gene, CDR1 is LGHNA and CDR2 is YNFKEQ. The V and J ends lost 1 base and 10 bases respectively, with 11 bases between them. The CDR3 spans 14 residues.

This clone was seen only a few times. The chain couples TRBV11-2 to TRBJ1-6; the match to TRBD1 covers 8 bases. Trimming removed 5 bases from V and 9 bases from J; junction bases left unmatched: 9. Germline V CDR1 and CDR2: SGHAT, FQNNGV. There are 15 residues in the CDR3. The CDR3 region has the DNA TGTGCCAGCAGCCCCCGACAGGGGCGCATTTCACCCCTCCACTTT. It is translated as CASSPRQGRISPLHF.

The genes are TRBV11-2 and TRBJ1-3; no firm D call. The germline V and J ends were trimmed by 5 bases and 8 bases, with 10 bases remaining between them. From germline, CDR1 is SGHAT and CDR2 FQNNGV. This CDR3 has 12 residues. CDR3 DNA sequence: TGTGCCAGCAGCCCTCGTCTGGACACCATATATTTT. It translates to CASSPRLDTIYF.

The chain couples TRBV25-1 to TRBJ2-7; a weak D match, TRBD2 (6 bases). V lost 6 bases to trimming and J lost 2 bases, with 17 bases between them. The CDR3 sequence is 15 residues long. Germline lookup yields CDR1 MGHDK and CDR2 SYGVNS. This chain's CDR3 is CASRGGRGITYEQYF. For the CDR3, the DNA is TGTGCCAGCAGGGGGGGACGGGGAATTACCTACGAGCAGTACTTC.

This rearrangement joins TRBV27 to TRBJ1-1, with TRBD1 as a possible D gene (5 bases). CDR1 is MNHEY, CDR2 SMNVEV, per germline (reference sequence). V was trimmed by 6 bases and J by 4 bases, leaving 12 bases between them. The CDR3 is made up of 13 amino acids. Here the CDR3 reads CASSLAGGTEAFF. The DNA of the CDR3 is TGTGCCAGCAGCTTAGCCGGGGGCACTGAAGCTTTCTTT.

In this sample, this clone turned up a few times. The CDR3 DNA follows: TGTGCCAGCAGCCAGGGCAGCAATCAGCCCCAGCATTTT. This encodes CASSQGSNQPQHF. The chain recombines TRBV3-1 (or the pseudogene TRBV3-2) with TRBJ1-5; D is uncertain. The V gene's germline CDR1 is LGHDT and CDR2 YNNKEL (reference sequence). The CDR3 consists of 13 residues. The germline V and J ends were trimmed by 3 bases and 1 base, with 4 bases remaining between them.

The chain combines TRBV6-5 with TRBJ2-5; TRBD1 matches 7 bases. Trimming removed 8 bases from V and 7 bases from J; junction bases left unmatched: 13. Per germline, CDR1 MNHEY and CDR2 SVGAGI. The CDR3 loop spans 14 amino acids. CDR3 bases: TGTGCCAGCGGGGAACGGACAGGCCTTGTGACCCAGTACTTC. Encoded protein: CASGERTGLVTQYF.

This chain links TRBV6-5 with TRBJ1-4; no clear D. V gave up 6 bases and J gave up 7 bases, with 15 bases separating them. CDR3 length: 14 residues. The germline V gene encodes CDR1 MNHEY and CDR2 SVGAGI. CDR3 loop: CASSPRVGVEKLFF. The DNA of the CDR3 is TGTGCCAGCAGCCCAAGGGTCGGGGTTGAAAAACTGTTTTTT.

This chain joins TRBV19 and TRBJ2-2; TRBD2 is a possible D gene (6 bases). V lost 9 bases to trimming and J lost 8 bases, with 13 bases between them. Germline loops: CDR1 LNHDA, CDR2 SQIVND (reference sequence). CDR3 length equals 12 residues. The CDR3 sequence is CASTLGGGELFF. In DNA, the CDR3 is TGTGCCAGCACTTTAGGAGGGGGGGAGCTGTTTTTT.

V gene TRBV7-9 combines with J gene TRBJ2-5; a weak D match, TRBD1 (6 bases). The V gene's germline CDR1 is SEHNR and CDR2 FQNEAQ (reference sequence). The CDR3 is 18 amino acids. V dropped 0 bases and J dropped 5 bases, with 22 bases sitting between them. In nucleotides, the CDR3 is TGTGCCAGCAGCTTAGCGTGGGACGGGACAACGAAACTGGAGACCCAGTACTTC. Encoded protein: CASSLAWDGTTKLETQYF.

The V call is TRBV4-1, the J call TRBJ2-7; TRBD2 might be the D (7 bases). The V gene lost 0 bases and the J gene lost 2 bases, with 11 bases spanning the gap. CDR1 and CDR2 from the germline V gene are MGHRA and YSYEKL. CDR3 length: 15 residues. In nucleotides, the CDR3 is TGCGCCAGCAGCCAAGATCGAGGGGGGGCCTACGAGCAGTACTTC. This codes for CASSQDRGGAYEQYF.

The chain couples TRBV27 to TRBJ1-6; maybe TRBD1 (6 bases). Trimming removed 6 bases from V and 2 bases from J, with 14 bases in between. Germline loops: CDR1 MNHEY, CDR2 SMNVEV (reference sequence). This CDR3 is 16 amino acids long. Here the CDR3 DNA reads TGTGCCAGCAGAGCCGTCAGGGGCGCCTATAATTCACCCCTCCACTTT. Its protein is CASRAVRGAYNSPLHF.

This sequence joins TRBV30 and TRBJ1-2, with TRBD1 identical over 7 bases. Germline CDR1 and CDR2: GTSNPN and SVGIG (reference sequence). Trimming took 5 bases from V and 4 from J; bases not matched to a gene: 10. This CDR3 contains 14 residues. The CDR3 DNA sequence: TGTGCCTGGGCCAGGGACAGCGAGACCTATGGCTACACCTTC. Residues: CAWARDSETYGYTF.

This chain links TRBV7-8 with TRBJ2-7, with TRBD1 identical over 7 bases. This CDR3 spans 15 amino acids. Germline values: CDR1 SGHVS, CDR2 FQNEAQ. Trimming at V came to 1 base and at J to 6 bases, leaving 9 bases not matched to a gene. This chain's CDR3 is CASSLGLDRAPEQYF. The CDR3 nucleotides read TGTGCCAGCAGCTTAGGTCTCGACAGGGCGCCCGAGCAGTACTTC.

The chain links TRBV5-1 to TRBJ1-6; D is possibly TRBD1 (5 bases). V gave up 0 bases and J gave up 9 bases, with 13 bases separating them. The CDR3 has 15 residues. CDR1 is SGHRS and CDR2 is YFSETQ in the germline V gene. As DNA, the CDR3 is TGCGCCAGCAGCTTGGAGCAGGGAACAGTTTCACCCCTCCACTTT. Residues: CASSLEQGTVSPLHF.

This clone was detected only once. J is TRBJ1-3 and V is TRBV9, with unresolved D. The CDR3 spans 15 residues. CDR1 is SGDLS, CDR2 YYNGEE, per germline. The ends were cut back, 3 bases at V and 3 bases at J, with 13 bases in the middle. The CDR3 protein is CASSGNQLDGNTIYF. In nucleotides, the CDR3 is TGTGCCAGCAGCGGAAATCAGCTGGATGGAAACACCATATATTTT.

This clone has more than one count but fewer than ten. The chain recombines TRBV3-1 (or the pseudogene TRBV3-2) with TRBJ1-1; D perhaps matches TRBD1 (6 bases). Germline CDR1 reads LGHDT; CDR2 reads YNNKEL (reference sequence). The length of the CDR3 is 14 residues. V lost 4 bases and J 5 bases, leaving 14 bases between the germline ends. As DNA, the CDR3 is TGTGCCAGCAGCCTCCGGGCCCAGGGGACTGAAGCTTTCTTT. Its translation is CASSLRAQGTEAFF.

The chain combines TRBV6-4 with TRBJ1-1, with TRBD1 identical over 9 bases. Germline V CDR1 and CDR2: MRHNA, SNTAGT. This CDR3 has 13 residues. With V trimmed by 6 bases and J by 6 bases, 5 bases remained unmatched. The CDR3 nucleotides read TGTGCCAGCAGCGGACAGGGGAAGGCTGAAGCTTTCTTT. It encodes CASSGQGKAEAFF.

The chain joins TRBV5-1 to TRBJ2-5, with D possibly being TRBD1 (6 bases). The CDR3 has 13 residues. Germline-derived CDR1 and CDR2 are SGHRS and YFSETQ. Trimming took 8 bases from V and 5 from J, leaving 16 bases between them. CDR3 sequence reads: CASAGAGKETQYF. DNA for the CDR3: TGCGCCAGTGCAGGGGCCGGCAAGGAGACCCAGTACTTC.

CDR3 residues: CASSRTTGGESPLHF. Here the CDR3 DNA reads TGTGCCAGCTCACGAACGACAGGGGGAGAGTCACCCCTCCACTTT. The rearrangement links TRBV18 to TRBJ1-6; 9 bases line up with TRBD1. The CDR3 runs to 15 residues. The ends lost 4 bases at V and 10 bases at J; junction bases unmatched: 8. Germline-derived CDR1 and CDR2 are KGHSH and LQKENI. Based on the CDR3 plus reference TRBV18 and TRBJ1-6, the full variable domain is NAGVMQNPRHLVRRRGQEARLRCSPMKGHSHVYWYRQLPEEGLKFMVYLQKENIIDESGMPKERFSAEFPKEGPSILRIQQVVRGDSAAYFCASSRTTGGESPLHFGNGTRLTVT.

The chain has TRBV6-5 and TRBJ1-4; D not certain. Germline lookup yields CDR1 MNHEY and CDR2 SVGAGI. The V end was cut by 6 bases, the J end by 7 bases, with 15 bases between. The CDR3 extends over 14 amino acids. CDR3 bases: TGTGCCAGCAGCTGGAGTCTGGCGGGTGAAAAACTGTTTTTT. Its protein product is CASSWSLAGEKLFF.

CDR3 sequence (DNA): TGTGCCACCAAGGCCGGGACTAGAGGGATCGGGGAGCTGTTTTTT. Encoded protein: CATKAGTRGIGELFF. This chain connects TRBV15 to TRBJ2-2, with 8 bases matching TRBD2. The CDR3 is 15 amino acids. Germline values: CDR1 LNHNV, CDR2 YYDKDF (reference sequence). J was trimmed by 7 bases and V by 7 bases; bases with no gene match: 11.

The chain carries TRBV7-9 and TRBJ1-1, with 7 bases fitting TRBD1. Germline assignment: CDR1 SEHNR and CDR2 FQNEAQ (reference sequence). V shed 3 bases and J 10 bases; nucleotides not matched to a gene: 8. CDR3 size: 13 residues. CDR3 residues: CASSFEAQGGAFF. CDR3 nucleotides: TGTGCCAGCAGCTTTGAAGCCCAGGGGGGAGCTTTCTTT.